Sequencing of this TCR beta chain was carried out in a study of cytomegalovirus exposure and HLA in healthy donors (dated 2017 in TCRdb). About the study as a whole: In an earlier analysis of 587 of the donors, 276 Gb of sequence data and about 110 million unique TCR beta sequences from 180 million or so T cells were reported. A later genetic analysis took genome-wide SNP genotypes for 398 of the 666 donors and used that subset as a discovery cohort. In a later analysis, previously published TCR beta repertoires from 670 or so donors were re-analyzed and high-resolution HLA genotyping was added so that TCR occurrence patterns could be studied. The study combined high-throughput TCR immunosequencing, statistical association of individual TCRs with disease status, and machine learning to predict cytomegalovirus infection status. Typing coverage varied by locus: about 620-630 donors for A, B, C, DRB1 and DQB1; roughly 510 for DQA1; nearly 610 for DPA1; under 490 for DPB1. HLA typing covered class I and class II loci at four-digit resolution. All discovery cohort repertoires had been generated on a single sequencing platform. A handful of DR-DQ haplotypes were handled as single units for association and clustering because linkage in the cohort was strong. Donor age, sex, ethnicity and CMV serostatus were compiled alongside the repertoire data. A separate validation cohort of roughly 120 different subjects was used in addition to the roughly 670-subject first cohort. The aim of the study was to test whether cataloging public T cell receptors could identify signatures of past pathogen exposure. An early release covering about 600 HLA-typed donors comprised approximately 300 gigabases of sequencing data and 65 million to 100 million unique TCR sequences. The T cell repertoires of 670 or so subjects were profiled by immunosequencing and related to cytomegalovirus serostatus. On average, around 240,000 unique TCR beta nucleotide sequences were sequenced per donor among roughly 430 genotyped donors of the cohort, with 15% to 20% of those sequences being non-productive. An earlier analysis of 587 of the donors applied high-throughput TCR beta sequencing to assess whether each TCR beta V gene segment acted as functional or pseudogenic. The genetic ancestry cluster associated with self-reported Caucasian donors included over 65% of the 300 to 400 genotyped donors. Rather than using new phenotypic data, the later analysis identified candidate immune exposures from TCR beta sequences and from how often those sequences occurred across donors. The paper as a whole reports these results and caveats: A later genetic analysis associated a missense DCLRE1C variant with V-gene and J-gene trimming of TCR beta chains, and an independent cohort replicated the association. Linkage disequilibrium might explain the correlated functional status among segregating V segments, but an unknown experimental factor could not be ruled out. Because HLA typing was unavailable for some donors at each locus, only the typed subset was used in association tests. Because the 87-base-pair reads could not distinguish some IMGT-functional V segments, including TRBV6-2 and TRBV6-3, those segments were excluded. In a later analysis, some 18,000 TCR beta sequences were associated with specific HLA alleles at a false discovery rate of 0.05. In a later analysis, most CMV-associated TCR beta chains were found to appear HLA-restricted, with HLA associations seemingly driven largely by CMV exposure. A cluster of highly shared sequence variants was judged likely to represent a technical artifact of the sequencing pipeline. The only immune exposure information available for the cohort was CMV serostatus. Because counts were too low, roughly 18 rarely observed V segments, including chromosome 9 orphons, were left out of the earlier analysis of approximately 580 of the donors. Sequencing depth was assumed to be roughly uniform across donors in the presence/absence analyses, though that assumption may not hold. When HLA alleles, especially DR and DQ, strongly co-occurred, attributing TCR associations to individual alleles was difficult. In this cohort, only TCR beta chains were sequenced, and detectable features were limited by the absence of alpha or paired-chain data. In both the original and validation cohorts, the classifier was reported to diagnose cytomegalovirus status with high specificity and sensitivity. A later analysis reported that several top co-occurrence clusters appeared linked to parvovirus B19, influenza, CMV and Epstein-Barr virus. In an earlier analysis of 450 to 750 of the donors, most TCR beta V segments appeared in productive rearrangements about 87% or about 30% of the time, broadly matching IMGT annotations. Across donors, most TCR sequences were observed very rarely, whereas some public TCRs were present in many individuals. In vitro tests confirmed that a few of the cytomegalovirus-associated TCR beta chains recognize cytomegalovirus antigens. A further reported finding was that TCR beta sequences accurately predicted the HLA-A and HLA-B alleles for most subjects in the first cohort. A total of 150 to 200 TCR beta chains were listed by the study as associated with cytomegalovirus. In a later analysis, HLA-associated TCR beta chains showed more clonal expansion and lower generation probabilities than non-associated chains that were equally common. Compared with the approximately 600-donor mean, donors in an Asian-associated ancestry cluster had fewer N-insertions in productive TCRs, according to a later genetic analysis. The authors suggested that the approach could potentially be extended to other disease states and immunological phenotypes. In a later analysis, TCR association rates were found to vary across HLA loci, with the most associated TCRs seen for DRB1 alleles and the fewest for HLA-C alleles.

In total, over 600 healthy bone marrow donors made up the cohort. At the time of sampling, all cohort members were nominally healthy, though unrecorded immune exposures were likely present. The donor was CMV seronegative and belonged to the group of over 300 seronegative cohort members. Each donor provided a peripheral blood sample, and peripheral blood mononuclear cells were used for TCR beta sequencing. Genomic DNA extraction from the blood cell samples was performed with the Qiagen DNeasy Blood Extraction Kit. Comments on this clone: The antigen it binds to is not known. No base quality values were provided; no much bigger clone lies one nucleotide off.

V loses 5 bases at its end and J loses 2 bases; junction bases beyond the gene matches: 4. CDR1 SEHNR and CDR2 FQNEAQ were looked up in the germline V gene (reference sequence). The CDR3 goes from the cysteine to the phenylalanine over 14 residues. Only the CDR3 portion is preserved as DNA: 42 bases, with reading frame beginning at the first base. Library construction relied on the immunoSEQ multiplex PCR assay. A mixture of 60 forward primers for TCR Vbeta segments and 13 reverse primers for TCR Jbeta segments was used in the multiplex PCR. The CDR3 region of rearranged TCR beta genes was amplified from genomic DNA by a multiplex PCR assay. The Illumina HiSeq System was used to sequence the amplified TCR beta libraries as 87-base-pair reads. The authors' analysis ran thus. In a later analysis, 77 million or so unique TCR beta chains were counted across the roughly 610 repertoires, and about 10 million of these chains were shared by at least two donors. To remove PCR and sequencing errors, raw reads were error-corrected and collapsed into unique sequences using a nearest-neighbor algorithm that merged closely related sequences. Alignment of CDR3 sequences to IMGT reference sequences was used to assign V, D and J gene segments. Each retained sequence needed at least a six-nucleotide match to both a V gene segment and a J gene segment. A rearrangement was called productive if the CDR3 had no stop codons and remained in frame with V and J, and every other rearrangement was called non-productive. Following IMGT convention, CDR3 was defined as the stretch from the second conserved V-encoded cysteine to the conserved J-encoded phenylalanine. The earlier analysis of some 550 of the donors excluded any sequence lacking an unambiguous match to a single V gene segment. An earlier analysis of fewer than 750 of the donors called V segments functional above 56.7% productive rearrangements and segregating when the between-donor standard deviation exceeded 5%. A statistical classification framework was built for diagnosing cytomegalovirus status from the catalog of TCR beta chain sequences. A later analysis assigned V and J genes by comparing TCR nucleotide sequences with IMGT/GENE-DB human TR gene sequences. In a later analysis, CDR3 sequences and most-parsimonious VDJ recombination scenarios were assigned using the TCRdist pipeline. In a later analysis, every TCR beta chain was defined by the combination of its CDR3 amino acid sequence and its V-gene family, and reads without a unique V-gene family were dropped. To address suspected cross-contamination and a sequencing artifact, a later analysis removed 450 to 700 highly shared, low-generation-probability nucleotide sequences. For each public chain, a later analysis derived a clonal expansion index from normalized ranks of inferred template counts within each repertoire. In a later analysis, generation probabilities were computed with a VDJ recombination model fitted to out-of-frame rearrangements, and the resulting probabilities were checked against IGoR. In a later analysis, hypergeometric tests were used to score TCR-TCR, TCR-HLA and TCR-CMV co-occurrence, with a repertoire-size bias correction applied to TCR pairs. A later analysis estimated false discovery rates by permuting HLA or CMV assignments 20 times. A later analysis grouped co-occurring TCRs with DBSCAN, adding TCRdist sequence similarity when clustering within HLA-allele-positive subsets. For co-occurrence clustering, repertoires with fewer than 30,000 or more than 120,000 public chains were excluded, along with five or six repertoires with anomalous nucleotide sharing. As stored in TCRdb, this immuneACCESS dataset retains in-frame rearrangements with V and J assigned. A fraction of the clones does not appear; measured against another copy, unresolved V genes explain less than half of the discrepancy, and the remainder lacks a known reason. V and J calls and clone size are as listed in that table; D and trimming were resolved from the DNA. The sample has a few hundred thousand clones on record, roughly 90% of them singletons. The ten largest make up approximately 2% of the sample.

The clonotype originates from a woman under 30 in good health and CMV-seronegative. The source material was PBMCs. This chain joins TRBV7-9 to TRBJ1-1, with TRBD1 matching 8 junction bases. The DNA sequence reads TGTGCCAGCAGCGTGGGACAGGAAAACACTGAAGCTTTCTTT. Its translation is CASSVGQENTEAFF.